This T cell receptor beta chain was retrieved from a study of blood T cell repertoires in COVID-19. In the original analysis: Reference gene primer amplification in the assay estimated nucleated cell counts. The assay was immunoSEQ multiplex PCR, and TCRdb's table has in-frame clones only and misses some. That table furnishes V, J and clone size, whereas the DNA furnished D and trimming. The sample contains some 50,000 clones, 84% of which appear only once. From germline, CDR1 is LGHDT and CDR2 YNNKEL (reference sequence). V was cut by 6 bases and J by 5 bases, with 13 bases left in between. CDR3 length: 14 amino acids.

This chain links TRBV3-1 (or the pseudogene TRBV3-2) with TRBJ2-2, with a possible D match to TRBD2 (6 bases). The receptor's source is a man over 45 with acute or convalescent COVID-19. Material: peripheral blood. This CDR3 is CASRQSGVTGELFF. The CDR3 DNA follows: TGTGCCAGCAGACAGTCGGGAGTTACCGGGGAGCTGTTTTTT.